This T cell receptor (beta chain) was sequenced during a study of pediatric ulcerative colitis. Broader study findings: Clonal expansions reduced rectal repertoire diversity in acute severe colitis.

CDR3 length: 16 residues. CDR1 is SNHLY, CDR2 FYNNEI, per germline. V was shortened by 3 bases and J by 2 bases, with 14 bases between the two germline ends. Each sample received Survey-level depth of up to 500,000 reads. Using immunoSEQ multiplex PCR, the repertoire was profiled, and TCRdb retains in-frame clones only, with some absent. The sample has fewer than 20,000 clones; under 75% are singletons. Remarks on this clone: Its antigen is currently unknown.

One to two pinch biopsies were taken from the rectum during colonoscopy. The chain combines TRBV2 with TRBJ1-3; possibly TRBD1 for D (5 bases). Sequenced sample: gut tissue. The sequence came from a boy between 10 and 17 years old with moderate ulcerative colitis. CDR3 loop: CASSDLPDTTGNTIYF. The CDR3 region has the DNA TGTGCCAGCAGTGACCTACCGGACACAACTGGAAACACCATATATTTT.